This T cell receptor beta chain was observed in a study of HIV-infected children after antiretroviral therapy interruption (dated by TCRdb to between 2019 and 2020). With regard to the full study: The study included eight children, four on planned treatment interruption and four on continuous treatment, and all eight had a CD4+ count above 500 and a viral load below 50 copies/ml. The interruption group had a median age of roughly 10 years, and the continuous treatment group had a median age of around 8 years. Recorded exposure to EBV and CMV was present in most of the participating children. Samples from the interruption arm were taken at week 0, at week 12, at the end of interruption (week 24 or 48), and about 3 years after the study ended. Continuous-treatment samples were analyzed from corresponding weeks 0, 48 and 150. Alongside measurements of thymic output, TCR repertoires of children on planned treatment interruption were compared with TCR repertoires of children on continuous antiretroviral treatment. General conclusions and limits of the study: Sorted CD45RA+ naive cells might include minor non-naive CD45RA+ populations such as EMRA or stem memory cells. The low number of patients is regarded as a limitation, and the data should be interpreted with caution. The naive CD4+ Gini coefficient rose by the end of treatment interruption, suggesting clonal expansion, and returned to baseline by 3 years. In naive CD4+ repertoires of PTI patients, CDR3 sharing between time points fell after interruption began; many sequences were shared between end of interruption and 3 years later.

Many counts were recorded for this clonotype. There is no known antigen for this receptor. The sample holds no much larger clone one base away, and base qualities are not on file. The sample's treatment or condition label is to be understood as: PENTA 11 planned treatment interruption arm or continuous ART arm. Children from the United Kingdom aged 2 to 15 years who had been given at least three-drug ART for at least 24 weeks were enrolled as participants. Cryopreserved PBMCs containing at least 5 million viable cells were required, and several candidate patients were excluded because of low viable PBMC yield. Using a FACSAria III cell sorter, naive CD4+ CD45RA+ CD45RO- T cells were FACS-sorted out of thawed PBMCs. After sorting, cells were fixed, and RNA was extracted with the RNeasy FFPE kit and then with the RNeasy Micro kit. Libraries were prepared through 3' RACE. TCR libraries were constructed from RNA with a 3' RACE protocol that used unique molecular identifiers to correct for PCR amplification bias. As many as 12 amplicon libraries were pooled and then sequenced on an Illumina MiSeq using v2 2x250 paired-end chemistry. Under the source paper's analysis protocol: Reads were processed with Decombinator for assignment of V and J genes and CDR3, and barcode-based correction of errors and PCR bias was applied. Repertoires were subsampled to equal depth before Gini coefficient calculation using the R ineq package. GLIPH, Hamming distance and a shared triplet metric were used to assess CDR3 similarity. TCRdb ran its own pipeline on the public reads, namely fastp trimming at Q25 and MiXCR clone calling, and kept in-frame beta chains. CDR3 protein duplicates are merged, each entry listing the most common genes and DNA. The V and J calls shown here were made by TCRdb, not taken from the authors' results. The sample has approximately 89,000 distinct CDR3 sequences on record, about 7.2% of them singletons. About 1.1% of the sample is taken by the ten largest.

The CDR3 has 13 amino acids, counting the end cysteine and phenylalanine. Of all the DNA, just the CDR3 is kept, 39 bases in frame from base 1. The germline V gene provides CDR1 SGHRS and CDR2 YFSETQ. The junction shows trimming of 3 bases on V and 2 bases on J, plus 7 bases between the germline ends. This clonotype originated in a pool of human donors with HIV. Sequenced here: CD45RA+ CD4+ T cells from PBMCs, pooled from several time points, sampled from a donor given antiretroviral therapy, either interrupted or continuous. This specimen's cell subset or site label, interpreted: naive CD4+ CD45RA+ CD45RO- T cells. The chain couples TRBV5-1 to TRBJ2-3, with the D gene too uncertain to name. The nucleotide sequence reads as follows: TGCGCCAGCAGCTCGGTACACACAGATACGCAGTATTTT. The translation is CASSSVHTDTQYF.